The 12 T cell receptor beta chains below all came from one sample that was sequenced in a study of radiotherapy plus CTLA-4 blockade in lung cancer. Repertoires were generated with immunoSEQ multiplex PCR, while TCRdb's copy carries only in-frame clones and drops some. The sample contains tens of thousands of clones, around 87% of which appear only once. The starting material was peripheral blood, obtained from a patient treated with radiotherapy plus ipilimumab. The receptors stem from a human donor with non-small cell lung cancer that progressed on radiotherapy plus ipilimumab.

V usage is TRBV7-2 and J usage is TRBJ1-2; D gene uncertain. With 4 bases removed from V and 4 bases from J, the gap between germline ends came to 10 bases. Germline V gene sequence: CDR1 SGHTA, CDR2 FQGNSA. The CDR3 consists of 13 residues. This chain's CDR3 is CASSSHIRYGYTF. CDR3 DNA: TGTGCCAGCAGCTCCCACATACGCTATGGCTACACCTTC.

This chain links TRBV6-1 with TRBJ2-2, with TRBD1 matching 10 bases. V shed 2 bases and J 5 bases; nucleotides not matched to a gene: 5. This CDR3 is 16 amino acids long. Germline V gene lookup returns CDR1 MNHNS and CDR2 SASEGT. CDR3 coding DNA: TGTGCCAGCAGTGAATCGACAGGGGGCAGAACCGGGGAGCTGTTTTTT. Translation: CASSESTGGRTGELFF.

A few counts support this clone. The rearrangement joins TRBV27 to TRBJ1-5; D possibly corresponds to TRBD1 (5 bases). Germline-derived CDR1 and CDR2 are MNHEY and SMNVEV (reference sequence). This CDR3 is 13 amino acids long. V was trimmed by 4 bases and J by 7 bases, leaving 11 bases between them. This CDR3 is CASSWGGEQPQHF. The CDR3 DNA follows: TGTGCCAGCAGTTGGGGGGGGGAACAGCCCCAGCATTTT.

The CDR3 loop reads CASSRLRGRDIHF. CDR3 in DNA: TGTGCCAGCAGCCGACTCAGGGGGCGGGACATCCACTTT. The chain recombines TRBV6-5 with TRBJ1-6, with 8 bases identical to TRBD1. The germline CDR1 and CDR2 sequences are MNHEY and SVGAGI. V dropped 6 bases and J dropped 17; count of bases not matched to a gene: 12. The CDR3 consists of 13 residues.

The chain is built from TRBV2 and TRBJ1-5; 7 nucleotides agree with TRBD1. CDR3 length equals 12 residues. Germline assignment: CDR1 SNHLY and CDR2 FYNNEI. J was trimmed by 7 bases and V by 8 bases; bases with no gene match: 5. The CDR3 DNA sequence: TGTGCCAGCGGTCAGGGGGGACAGCCCCAGCATTTT. Amino acid sequence: CASGQGGQPQHF. Looking up the rest from reference TRBV2 and TRBJ1-5 gives the full variable domain: EPEVTQTPSHQVTQMGQEVILRCVPISNHLYFYWYRQILGQKVEFLVSFYNNEISEKSEIFDDQFSVERPDGSNFTLKIRSTKLEDSAMYFCASGQGGQPQHFGDGTRLSIL.

The chain employs TRBV4-1 and TRBJ2-2; TRBD2 matches at 9 bases. This CDR3 region has 16 residues. Trimming took 1 base from V and 3 from J; bases not matched to a gene: 3. Germline CDR1 reads MGHRA; CDR2 reads YSYEKL. CDR3 residues: CASSQGGGAYTGELFF. The CDR3 nucleotides are TGCGCCAGCAGCCAAGGCGGGGGGGCTTACACCGGGGAGCTGTTTTTT.

The chain combines TRBV5-1 with TRBJ2-3; 10 positions match TRBD2. CDR3 length equals 16 residues. Looked up from germline, CDR1 is SGHRS and CDR2 is YFSETQ. V shed 1 base and J 1 base; nucleotides not matched to a gene: 3. The DNA for the CDR3 is TGCGCCAGCAGCTTGACTAGCGGGACTGGCACAGATACGCAGTATTTT. Translation: CASSLTSGTGTDTQYF.

This clone appeared a single time. The V call is TRBV28, the J call TRBJ2-2, with unresolved D. CDR1 is MDHEN and CDR2 is SYDVKM in the germline V gene. Trimming removed 5 bases from V and 4 bases from J, with 5 bases in between. CDR3 length: 12 amino acids. The DNA of the CDR3 is TGTGCCAGCAGTACACCCACCGGGGAGCTGTTTTTT. Its translation is CASSTPTGELFF.

The chain joins TRBV4-3 to TRBJ1-2; no reliable D call. V lost 0 bases and J 7 bases, leaving 12 bases between the germline ends. CDR3 length: 14 amino acids. Germline CDR1 LGHNA, CDR2 YSLEER. CDR3 sequence reads: CASSQDLRIGGYTF. CDR3 nucleotides: TGCGCCAGCAGCCAAGATTTGCGAATCGGTGGCTACACCTTC.

The chain couples TRBV7-2 to TRBJ2-2; TRBD1 matches 8 bases. This CDR3 has 16 residues. CDR1 is SGHTA, CDR2 FQGNSA, per germline. V lost 4 bases, J lost 7 bases, and 11 bases stayed unmatched. The CDR3 loop reads CASSSNARGLGGELFF. DNA of the CDR3: TGTGCCAGCAGCTCCAACGCCAGGGGGCTTGGCGGGGAGCTGTTTTTT.

The chain combines TRBV11-2 with TRBJ1-6; unclear D gene. Germline-derived CDR1 and CDR2 are SGHAT and FQNNGV. The CDR3 loop spans 15 amino acids. V lost 0 bases to trimming and J lost 6 bases, with 9 bases between them. The CDR3 sequence is CASSLETGPNSPLHF. CDR3 nucleotide sequence: TGTGCCAGCAGCTTAGAGACCGGCCCTAATTCACCCCTCCACTTT. Supplemented by reference TRBV11-2 and TRBJ1-6, the full variable domain reads EAGVAQSPRYKIIEKRQSVAFWCNPISGHATLYWYQQILGQGPKLLIQFQNNGVVDDSQLPKDRFSAERLKGVDSTLKIQPAKLEDSAVYLCASSLETGPNSPLHFGNGTRLTVT.

The V gene is TRBV11-2, the J gene TRBJ2-6; possibly TRBD1 for D (5 bases). V dropped 1 base and J dropped 1 base, with 14 bases sitting between them. Germline V gene data show CDR1 as SGHAT and CDR2 as FQNNGV. This CDR3 spans 18 amino acids. This CDR3 reads CASSLVILGQSGANVLTF. Here the CDR3 DNA reads TGTGCCAGCAGCTTAGTCATTTTGGGGCAGTCTGGGGCCAACGTCCTGACTTTC.